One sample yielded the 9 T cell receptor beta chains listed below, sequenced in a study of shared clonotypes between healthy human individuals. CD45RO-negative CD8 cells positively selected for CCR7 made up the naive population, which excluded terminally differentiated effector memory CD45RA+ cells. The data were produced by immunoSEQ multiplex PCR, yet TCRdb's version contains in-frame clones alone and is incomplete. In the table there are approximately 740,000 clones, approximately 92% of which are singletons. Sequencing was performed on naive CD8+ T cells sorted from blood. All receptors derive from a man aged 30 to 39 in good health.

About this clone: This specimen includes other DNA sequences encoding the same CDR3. The CDR3 spells CASSLAGDRYEQYF. The CDR3, as DNA: TGTGCCAGCAGCTTAGCGGGAGATCGGTACGAGCAGTACTTC. The chain employs TRBV7-9 and TRBJ2-7, with D perhaps matching TRBD2 (5 bases). Germline lookup yields CDR1 SEHNR and CDR2 FQNEAQ (reference sequence). The CDR3 is 14 residues long. V lost 0 bases to trimming and J lost 4 bases, with 10 bases between them.

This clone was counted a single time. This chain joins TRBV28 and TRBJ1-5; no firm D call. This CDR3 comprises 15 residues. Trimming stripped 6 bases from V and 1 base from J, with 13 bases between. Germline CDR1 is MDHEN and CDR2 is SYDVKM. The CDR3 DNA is TGTGCCAGCAGATGGACCTCGGGGAGCAATCAGCCCCAGCATTTT. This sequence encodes CASRWTSGSNQPQHF.

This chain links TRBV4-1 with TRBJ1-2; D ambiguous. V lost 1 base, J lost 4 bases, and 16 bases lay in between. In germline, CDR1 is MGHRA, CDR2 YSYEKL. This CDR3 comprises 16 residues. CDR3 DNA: TGCGCCAGCAGCCAAGCCCCTCGATCGGGCTCCTATGGCTACACCTTC. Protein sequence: CASSQAPRSGSYGYTF.

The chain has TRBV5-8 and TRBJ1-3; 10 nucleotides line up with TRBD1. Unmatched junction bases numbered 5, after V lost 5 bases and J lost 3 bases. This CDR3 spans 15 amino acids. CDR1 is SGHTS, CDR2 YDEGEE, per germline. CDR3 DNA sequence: TGTGCCAGCAGATGGACAGGGGGTTATGGAAACACCATATATTTT. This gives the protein CASRWTGGYGNTIYF.

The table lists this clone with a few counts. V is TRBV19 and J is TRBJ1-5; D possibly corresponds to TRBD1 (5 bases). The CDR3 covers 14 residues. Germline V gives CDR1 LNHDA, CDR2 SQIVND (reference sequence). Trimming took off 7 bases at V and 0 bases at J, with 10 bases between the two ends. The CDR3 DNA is TGTGCCAGTATTGACAGTTATAGCAATCAGCCCCAGCATTTT. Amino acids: CASIDSYSNQPQHF.

The CDR3 sequence: CASSLLLKEMNTEAFF. The CDR3 bases are TGCGCCAGCAGCTTGTTGTTGAAAGAAATGAACACTGAAGCTTTCTTT. The chain couples TRBV5-1 to TRBJ1-1; D uncertain. The CDR3 covers 16 residues. The germline CDR1 and CDR2 sequences are SGHRS and YFSETQ. The ends were cut back, 1 base at V and 0 bases at J, with 13 bases in the middle.

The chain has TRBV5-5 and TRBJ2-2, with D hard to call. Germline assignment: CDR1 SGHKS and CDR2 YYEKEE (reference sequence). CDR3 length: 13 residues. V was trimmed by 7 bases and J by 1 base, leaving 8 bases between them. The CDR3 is CASYQVNTGELFF. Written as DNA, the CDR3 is TGTGCCAGCTACCAGGTGAACACCGGGGAGCTGTTTTTT.

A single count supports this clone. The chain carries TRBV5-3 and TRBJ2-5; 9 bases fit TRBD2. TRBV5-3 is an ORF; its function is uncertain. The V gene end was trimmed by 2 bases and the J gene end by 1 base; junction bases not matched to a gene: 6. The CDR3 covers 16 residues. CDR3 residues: CARSFPLAGIQETQYF. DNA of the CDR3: TGTGCCAGAAGCTTTCCGCTAGCGGGAATCCAAGAGACCCAGTACTTC.

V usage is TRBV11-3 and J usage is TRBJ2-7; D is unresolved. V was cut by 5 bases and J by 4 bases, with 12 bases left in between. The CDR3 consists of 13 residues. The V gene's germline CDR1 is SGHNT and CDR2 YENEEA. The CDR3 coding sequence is TGTGCCAGCAGCCCCGCCCCCGGGTACGAGCAGTACTTC. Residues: CASSPAPGYEQYF.